In its sample, the clone carrying this T cell receptor (beta chain) was seen a few times. This specimen comes from a study of CD8 T cells in ankylosing spondylitis. TCRdb re-called the 5' RACE reads through MiXCR, storing one row per CDR3 protein. The data show roughly 180,000 distinct CDR3 sequences, roughly 13% seen once. The V and J ends lost 8 bases and 3 bases, in that order; junction bases with no gene match: 11. Germline V gives CDR1 MNHEY, CDR2 SVGAGI. This CDR3 region has 16 residues. Sequenced material: blood, either unsorted or a sorted T cell fraction (not recorded which). The chain links TRBV6-5 to TRBJ2-2; 8 nucleotides match TRBD2. The receptor was isolated from a male donor with ankylosing spondylitis or in good health (not recorded which). The CDR3 spells CASRGGSPADTGELFF. The CDR3 coding sequence is TGTGCCAGCCGGGGGGGTAGCCCCGCGGACACCGGGGAGCTGTTTTTT.